The 21 T cell receptor beta chains below were found in one sample sequenced in a study of shared clonotypes between healthy human individuals. Sequencing was performed with immunoSEQ multiplex PCR; in TCRdb, only in-frame clones are kept and a portion is missing. The sample consists of 450,000 to 500,000 clones, roughly 80% of them appearing once. Source material: PBMCs. Receptors were obtained from a woman in her thirties or forties in good health. Some clones in this sample may be carry-over from other donors' samples.

Details on this clone: A far larger clone is off by one base, so a read error is likely. The CDR3 ends on some other residue instead of the conserved phenylalanine or tryptophan, so this is likely a read error. The J gene is TRBJ1-2, the V gene TRBV5-4, with a tentative D call TRBD1 (6 bases). Deletions cut 3 bases from V and 7 bases from J, with 13 bases between. The CDR3 consists of 13 residues. The germline V gene has CDR1 SGHNT and CDR2 YYREEE (reference sequence). The DNA of the CDR3 is TGTGCCAGCAGCTACACAGGGAAGACTGGCTACACCATC. As protein: CASSYTGKTGYTI.

This clone was seen just once. Only one base separates this from a far larger clonotype, so it likely reflects a read error. V and J are TRBV27 and TRBJ1-2; TRBD1 might be the D (6 bases). The CDR3 spans 14 residues. Looked up from germline, CDR1 is MNHEY and CDR2 is SMNVEV (reference sequence). With 7 bases removed from V and 7 bases from J, the gap between germline ends came to 19 bases. The CDR3 is CASKGGAPWGGYTF. The CDR3 DNA is TGTGCCAGCAAAGGGGGGGCGCCGTGGGGTGGCTACACCTTC.

The chain employs TRBV4-1 and TRBJ1-4; the match to TRBD1 covers 9 bases. This CDR3 region has 15 residues. After removal of 2 bases from V and 10 bases from J, the junction contained 8 bases not matched to a gene. CDR1 is MGHRA and CDR2 is YSYEKL in the germline V gene. CDR3 nucleotides: TGCGCCAGCAGCCAACCGGGACAGGGAGTTGGAAAACTGTTTTTT. Protein product: CASSQPGQGVGKLFF.

This clone came up once. V gene TRBV7-9 combines with J gene TRBJ2-5; no clear D gene. Germline CDR1 SEHNR, CDR2 FQNEAQ (reference sequence). The CDR3 has 13 amino acids. Between the trimmed V and J ends, which lost 3 bases and 4 bases, there was a span of 9 bases. The CDR3 is CASSFRNLETQYF. In DNA, the CDR3 is TGTGCCAGCAGCTTCCGGAACCTAGAGACCCAGTACTTC. The variable domain in full, completed from reference TRBV7-9 and TRBJ2-5, reads DTGVSQNPRHKITKRGQNVTFRCDPISEHNRLYWYRQTLGQGPEFLTYFQNEAQLEKSRLLSDRFSAERPKGSFSTLEIQRTEQGDSAMYLCASSFRNLETQYFGPGTRLLVL.

The chain recombines TRBV5-8 with TRBJ1-5; D might be TRBD1 (6 bases). Per germline, CDR1 SGHTS and CDR2 YDEGEE. The V end was cut by 4 bases, the J end by 6 bases, with 14 bases between. The CDR3 contains 14 residues. For the CDR3, the DNA is TGTGCCAGCAGCGGGGACAATCTCGGTCAGCCCCAGCATTTT. Translation: CASSGDNLGQPQHF.

J is TRBJ2-1 and V is TRBV18; 11 bases align to TRBD2. This CDR3 is built from 15 residues. The ends lost 2 bases at V and 8 bases at J; junction bases unmatched: 5. Germline values: CDR1 KGHSH, CDR2 LQKENI. The CDR3 loop reads CASSPTSGSWDEQFF. DNA for the CDR3: TGTGCCAGCTCACCAACTAGCGGGAGTTGGGATGAGCAGTTCTTC.

This clone was found a few times. V is TRBV7-9 and J is TRBJ1-5; TRBD1 matches 9 bases. V lost 4 bases, J lost 4 bases, and 5 bases stayed unmatched. The V gene's germline CDR1 is SEHNR and CDR2 FQNEAQ (reference sequence). This CDR3 comprises 15 residues. The CDR3 nucleotides read TGTGCCAGCAGCTCGATCGGGACAGGGAATCAGCCCCAGCATTTT. Its protein product is CASSSIGTGNQPQHF. Supplemented by reference TRBV7-9 and TRBJ1-5, the full variable domain reads DTGVSQNPRHKITKRGQNVTFRCDPISEHNRLYWYRQTLGQGPEFLTYFQNEAQLEKSRLLSDRFSAERPKGSFSTLEIQRTEQGDSAMYLCASSSIGTGNQPQHFGDGTRLSIL.

A note on this clone: It differs at one base from a far larger clone, so likely a read error. The V gene is TRBV6-1, the J gene TRBJ1-1; D gene ambiguous. Germline values: CDR1 MNHNS, CDR2 SASEGT. The CDR3 sequence is 15 residues long. The V and J ends lost 4 bases and 4 bases respectively, with 16 bases between them. CDR3 sequence reads: CASSVFPGLSTEAFF. CDR3 DNA sequence: TGTGCCAGCAGTGTTTTTCCGGGTTTGAGCACTGAAGCTTTCTTT.

V and J are TRBV19 and TRBJ2-7, with 8 bases fitting TRBD2. From germline, CDR1 is LNHDA and CDR2 SQIVND (reference sequence). The CDR3 has 14 residues. V lost 4 bases, J lost 4 bases, and 6 bases stayed unmatched. The CDR3 protein is CASSRAGGQYEQYF. CDR3 in DNA: TGTGCCAGTAGTAGGGCGGGAGGCCAATACGAGCAGTACTTC.

The rearrangement uses TRBV4-1 and TRBJ2-2; D ambiguous. CDR1 MGHRA and CDR2 YSYEKL come from the germline V gene. CDR3 size: 17 residues. Between the trimmed V and J ends, which lost 1 base and 0 bases, there was a span of 12 bases. CDR3 bases: TGCGCCAGCAGCCAAGGCCTTCTGCGGTCGAACACCGGGGAGCTGTTTTTT. Its protein product is CASSQGLLRSNTGELFF.

The V gene is TRBV7-9, the J gene TRBJ2-5; 7 bases are a match to TRBD2. Germline CDR1 reads SEHNR; CDR2 reads FQNEAQ (reference sequence). V trimming: 8 bases; J trimming: 5 bases; junction bases outside the gene matches: 5. This CDR3 comprises 12 residues. The CDR3 loop is CASGREWETQYF. CDR3 nucleotides: TGTGCCAGCGGGCGGGAGTGGGAGACCCAGTACTTC.

For this clone: This may be a read error, as it is one base from a much larger clone. The chain carries TRBV5-1 and TRBJ2-3; TRBD2 agrees at 13 bases. This CDR3 region has 16 residues. The V and J ends lost 0 bases and 4 bases, in that order; junction bases with no gene match: 2. Germline CDR1 is SGHRS and CDR2 is YFSETQ. This CDR3 reads CASSLVTSGRADTQYF. Written as DNA, the CDR3 is TGCGCCAGCAGCTTGGTCACTAGCGGGAGGGCAGATACGCAGTATTTT.

For the CDR3, the DNA is TGTGCCAGCAGGGTCAGGGGTCAAAATGAAAAACTGTTTTTT. It encodes CASRVRGQNEKLFF. V is TRBV6-6 and J is TRBJ1-4; D possibly corresponds to TRBD1 (6 bases). The CDR3 sequence is 14 residues long. From germline, CDR1 is MNHNY and CDR2 SVGAGI (reference sequence). The V and J ends lost 6 bases and 5 bases respectively, with 13 bases between them.

The V gene is TRBV21-1, the J gene TRBJ2-5; TRBD1, the table's D call, lacks a check against the DNA. TRBV21-1 is a pseudogene segment. The CDR3 consists of 19 residues. In DNA form, the CDR3 reads TGTGCCAGCAGCACGCGCCGTGACAGGGGGCACTGGCGGGAGGAGACCCAGTACTTC. Its protein is CASSTRRDRGHWREETQYF.

This clone has more than one count but fewer than ten. The chain recombines TRBV6-5 with TRBJ2-5, with no clear D. CDR3 length: 13 residues. The germline V gene has CDR1 MNHEY and CDR2 SVGAGI. V lost 0 bases to trimming and J lost 1 base, with 3 bases between them. CDR3 sequence reads: CASSYSAQETQYF. The CDR3 bases are TGTGCCAGCAGTTACTCAGCCCAAGAGACCCAGTACTTC.

The genes are TRBV7-9 and TRBJ1-1, with D hard to call. Germline-derived CDR1 and CDR2 are SEHNR and FQNEAQ (reference sequence). CDR3 length: 11 amino acids. The germline V and J ends were trimmed by 5 bases and 8 bases, with 9 bases remaining between them. DNA of the CDR3: TGTGCCAGCAGCCGATATATAGAAGCTTTCTTT. Translating gives CASSRYIEAFF.

Points on this clone: A far bigger clonotype differs at one base, so this is likely a read error. V usage is TRBV11-1 and J usage is TRBJ2-7; D is undetermined. The germline V gene encodes CDR1 SGHAT and CDR2 FQDESV (reference sequence). This CDR3 comprises 12 residues. In nucleotides, the CDR3 is TGTACCAGCAAGCCGATTTTCTACGAGCAGTACTTC. It translates to CTSKPIFYEQYF. The full variable domain, with the rest looked up from reference TRBV11-1 and TRBJ2-7, is EAEVAQSPRYKITEKSQAVAFWCDPISGHATLYWYRQILGQGPELLVQFQDESVVDDSQLPKDRFSAERLKGVDSTLKIQPAELGDSAMYLCTSKPIFYEQYFGPGTRLTVT.

This clone was observed a few times. CDR3 coding DNA: TGTGCCATCTCCCAGGGACAGGGCAATGAAAAACTGTTTTTT. This translates into CAISQGQGNEKLFF. The chain uses TRBV10-3 and TRBJ1-4; 9 nucleotides line up with TRBD1. CDR3 length equals 14 residues. V shed 8 bases and J 5 bases; nucleotides not matched to a gene: 6. Germline lookup yields CDR1 ENHRY and CDR2 SYGVKD.

The chain uses TRBV15 and TRBJ2-5; TRBD1 agrees at 7 bases. Losses at the gene ends were 0 bases for V and 5 bases for J; bases not matched to a gene: 6. CDR1 is LNHNV and CDR2 is YYDKDF in the germline V gene (reference sequence). This CDR3 region has 15 residues. The CDR3 protein is CATSRDYGQAETQYF. The CDR3 DNA follows: TGTGCCACCAGCAGAGATTACGGACAGGCTGAGACCCAGTACTTC. The variable domain in full, with the rest retrieved from reference TRBV15 and TRBJ2-5, is DAMVIQNPRYQVTQFGKPVTLSCSQTLNHNVMYWYQQKSSQAPKLLFHYYDKDFNNEADTPDNFQSRRPNTSFCFLDIRSPGLGDTAMYLCATSRDYGQAETQYFGPGTRLLVL.

The chain carries TRBV21-1 and TRBJ1-4; TRBD1, the table's D call, lacks a check against the DNA. TRBV21-1 has pseudogene status. The CDR3 is 12 residues long. CDR3 in amino acids: CASSYHTEKLFF. The DNA for the CDR3 is TGTGCCAGCAGCTACCACACTGAAAAACTGTTTTTT.

The V and J genes are TRBV11-2 and TRBJ1-5, with 7 bases fitting TRBD1. Germline trimming cut 0 bases from V and 4 bases from J; bases unmatched to any gene: 3. Germline V lookup: CDR1 SGHAT, CDR2 FQNNGV. The CDR3 has 15 residues. CDR3 residues: CASSLDGTVNQPQHF. The DNA of the CDR3 is TGTGCCAGCAGCTTAGATGGGACAGTTAATCAGCCCCAGCATTTT.